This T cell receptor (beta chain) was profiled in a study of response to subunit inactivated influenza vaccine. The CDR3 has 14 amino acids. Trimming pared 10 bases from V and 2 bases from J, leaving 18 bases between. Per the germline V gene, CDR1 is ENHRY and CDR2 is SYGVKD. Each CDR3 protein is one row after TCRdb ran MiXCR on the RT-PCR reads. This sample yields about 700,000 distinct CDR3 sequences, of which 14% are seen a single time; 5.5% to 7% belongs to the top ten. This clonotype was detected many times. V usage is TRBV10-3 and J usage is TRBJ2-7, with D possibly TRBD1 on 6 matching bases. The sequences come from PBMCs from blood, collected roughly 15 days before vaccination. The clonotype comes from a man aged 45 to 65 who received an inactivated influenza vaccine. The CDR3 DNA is TGTGCCACCCGCCACCAGGGGCGAACCTACGAGCAGTACTTC. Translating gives CATRHQGRTYEQYF.